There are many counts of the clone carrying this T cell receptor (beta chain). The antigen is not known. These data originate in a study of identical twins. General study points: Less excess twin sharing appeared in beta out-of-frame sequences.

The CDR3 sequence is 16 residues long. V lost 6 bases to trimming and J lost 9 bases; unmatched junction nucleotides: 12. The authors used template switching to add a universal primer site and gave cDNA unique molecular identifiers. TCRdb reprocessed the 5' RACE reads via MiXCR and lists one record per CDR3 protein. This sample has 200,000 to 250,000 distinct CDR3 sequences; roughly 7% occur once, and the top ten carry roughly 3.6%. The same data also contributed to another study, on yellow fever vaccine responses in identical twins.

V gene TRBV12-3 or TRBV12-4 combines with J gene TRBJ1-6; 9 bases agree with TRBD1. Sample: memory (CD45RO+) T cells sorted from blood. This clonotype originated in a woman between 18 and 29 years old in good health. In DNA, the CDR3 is TGTGCCAGCAGCCGCAATTTGGGGACAGGGCGTTCACCCCTCCACTTT. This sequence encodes CASSRNLGTGRSPLHF.